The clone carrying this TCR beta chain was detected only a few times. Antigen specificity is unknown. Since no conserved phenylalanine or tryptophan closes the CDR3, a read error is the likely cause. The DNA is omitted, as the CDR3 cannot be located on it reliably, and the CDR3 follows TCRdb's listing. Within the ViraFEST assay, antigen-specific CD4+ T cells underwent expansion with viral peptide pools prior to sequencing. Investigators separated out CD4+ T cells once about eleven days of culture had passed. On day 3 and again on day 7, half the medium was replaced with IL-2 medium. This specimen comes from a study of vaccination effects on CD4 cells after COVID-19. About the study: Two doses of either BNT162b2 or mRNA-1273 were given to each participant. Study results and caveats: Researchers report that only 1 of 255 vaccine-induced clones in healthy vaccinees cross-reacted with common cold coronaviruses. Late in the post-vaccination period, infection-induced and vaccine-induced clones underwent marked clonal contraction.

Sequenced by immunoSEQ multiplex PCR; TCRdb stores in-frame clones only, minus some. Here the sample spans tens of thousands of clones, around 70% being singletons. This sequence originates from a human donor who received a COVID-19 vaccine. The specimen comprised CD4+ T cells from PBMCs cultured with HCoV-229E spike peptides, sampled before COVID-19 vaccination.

CDR3 residues: CASSRVVAG. V gene TRBV21-1 combines with J gene TRBJ2-7; the listed D gene, TRBD2, was not tested against the DNA. TRBV21-1 is given as a pseudogene. 9 amino acids form the CDR3, both terminal residues included.